This T cell receptor (beta chain) was sequenced for a study of blood T cell repertoires in COVID-19. As for the study in general: Sites in the United States, Italy and Spain provided acute and convalescent COVID-19 samples. Sample material is recorded as cDNA or gDNA derived from T cells, B-cell-depleted T cells, or PBMCs.

Original processing notes: Reference gene primer amplification yielded estimated nucleated cell counts. The repertoire was sequenced with immunoSEQ multiplex PCR; TCRdb's copy has only in-frame clones and lacks some. From that table come the V and J calls and clone size; the DNA was used to work out D and trimming. The data hold tens of thousands of clones, with about 77% observed a single time. This CDR3 is built from 13 residues. Unmatched junction bases numbered 3, after V lost 5 bases and J lost 8 bases. CDR1 and CDR2 (germline): LNHDA, SQIVND (reference sequence). Sequenced material: peripheral blood. The rearrangement links TRBV19 to TRBJ1-4; TRBD1 matches 9 bases. This TCR was recovered from a human donor in a cohort sampled during active COVID-19. CDR3 residues: CASSVDRGEKLFF. CDR3 nucleotide sequence: TGTGCCAGTAGTGTGGACAGGGGAGAAAAACTGTTTTTT.